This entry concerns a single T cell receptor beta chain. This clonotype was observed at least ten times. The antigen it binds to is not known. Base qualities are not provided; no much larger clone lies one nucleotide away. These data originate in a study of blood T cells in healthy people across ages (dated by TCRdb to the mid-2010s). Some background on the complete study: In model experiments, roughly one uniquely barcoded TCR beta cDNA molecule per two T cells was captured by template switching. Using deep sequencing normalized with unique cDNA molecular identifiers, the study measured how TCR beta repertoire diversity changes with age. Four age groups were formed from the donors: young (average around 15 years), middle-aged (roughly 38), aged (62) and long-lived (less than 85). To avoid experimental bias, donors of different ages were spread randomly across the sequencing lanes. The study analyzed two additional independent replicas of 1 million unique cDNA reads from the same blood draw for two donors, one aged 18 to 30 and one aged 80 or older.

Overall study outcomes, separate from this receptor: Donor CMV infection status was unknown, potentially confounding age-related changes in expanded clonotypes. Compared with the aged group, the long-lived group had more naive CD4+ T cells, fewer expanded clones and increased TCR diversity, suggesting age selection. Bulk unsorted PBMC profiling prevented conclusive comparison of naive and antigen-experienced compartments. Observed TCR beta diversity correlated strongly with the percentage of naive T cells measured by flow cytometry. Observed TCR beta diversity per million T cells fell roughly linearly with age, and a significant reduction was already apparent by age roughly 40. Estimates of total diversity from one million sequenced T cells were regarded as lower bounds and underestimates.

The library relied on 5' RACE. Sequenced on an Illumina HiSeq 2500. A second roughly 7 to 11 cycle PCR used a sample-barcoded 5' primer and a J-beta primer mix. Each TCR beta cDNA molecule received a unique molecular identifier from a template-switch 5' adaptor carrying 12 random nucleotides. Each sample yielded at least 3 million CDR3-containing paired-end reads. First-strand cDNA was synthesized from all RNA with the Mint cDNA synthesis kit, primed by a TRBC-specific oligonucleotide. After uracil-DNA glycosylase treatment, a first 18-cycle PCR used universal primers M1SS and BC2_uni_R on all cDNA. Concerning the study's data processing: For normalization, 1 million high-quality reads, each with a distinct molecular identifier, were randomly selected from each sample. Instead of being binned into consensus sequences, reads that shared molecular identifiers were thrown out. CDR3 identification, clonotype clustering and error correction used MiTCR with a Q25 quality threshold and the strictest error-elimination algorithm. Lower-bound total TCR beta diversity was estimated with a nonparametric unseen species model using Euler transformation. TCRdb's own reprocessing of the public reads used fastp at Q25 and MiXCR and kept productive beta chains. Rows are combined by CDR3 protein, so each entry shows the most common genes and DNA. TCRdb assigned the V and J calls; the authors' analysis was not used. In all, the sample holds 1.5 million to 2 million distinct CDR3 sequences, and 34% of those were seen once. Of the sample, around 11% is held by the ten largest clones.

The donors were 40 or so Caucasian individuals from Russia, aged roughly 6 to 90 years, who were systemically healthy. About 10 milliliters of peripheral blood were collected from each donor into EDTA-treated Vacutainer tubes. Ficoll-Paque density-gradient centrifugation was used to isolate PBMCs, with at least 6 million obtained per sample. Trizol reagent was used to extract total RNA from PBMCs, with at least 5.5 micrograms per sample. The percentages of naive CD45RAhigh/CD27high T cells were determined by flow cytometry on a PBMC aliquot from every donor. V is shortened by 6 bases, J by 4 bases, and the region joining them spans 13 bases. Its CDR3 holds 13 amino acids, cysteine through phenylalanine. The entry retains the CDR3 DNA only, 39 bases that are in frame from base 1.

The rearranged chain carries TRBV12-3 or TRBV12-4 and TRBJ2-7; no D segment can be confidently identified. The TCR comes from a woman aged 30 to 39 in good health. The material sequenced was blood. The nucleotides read TGTGCCAGCAGCACAACCGGATCGTACGAGCAGTACTTC. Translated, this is CASSTTGSYEQYF.